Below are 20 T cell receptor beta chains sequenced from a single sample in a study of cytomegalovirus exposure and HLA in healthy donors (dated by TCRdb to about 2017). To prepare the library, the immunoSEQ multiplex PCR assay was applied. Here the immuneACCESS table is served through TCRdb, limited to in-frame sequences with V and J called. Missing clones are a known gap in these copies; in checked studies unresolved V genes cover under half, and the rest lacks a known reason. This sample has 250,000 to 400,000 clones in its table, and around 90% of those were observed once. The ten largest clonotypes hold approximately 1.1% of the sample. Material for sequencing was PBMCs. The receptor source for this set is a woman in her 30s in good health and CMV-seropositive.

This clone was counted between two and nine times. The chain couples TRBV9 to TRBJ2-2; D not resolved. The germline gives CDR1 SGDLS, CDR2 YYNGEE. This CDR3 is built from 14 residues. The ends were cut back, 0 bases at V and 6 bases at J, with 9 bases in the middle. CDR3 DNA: TGTGCCAGCAGCGTAGCCCTGTTTCCCGGGGAGCTGTTTTTT. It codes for CASSVALFPGELFF.

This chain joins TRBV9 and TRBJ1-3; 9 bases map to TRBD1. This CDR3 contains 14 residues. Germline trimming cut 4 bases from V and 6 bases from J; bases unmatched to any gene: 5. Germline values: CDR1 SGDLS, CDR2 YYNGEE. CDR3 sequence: CASSPRTGENTIYF. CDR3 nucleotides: TGTGCCAGCAGCCCACGGACAGGGGAAAACACCATATATTTT.

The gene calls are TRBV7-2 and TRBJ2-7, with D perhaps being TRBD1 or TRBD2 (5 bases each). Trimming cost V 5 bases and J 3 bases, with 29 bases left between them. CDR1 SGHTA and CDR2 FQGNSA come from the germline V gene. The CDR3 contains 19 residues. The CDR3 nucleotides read TGTGCCAGCAGCACCCCCTCTAAGCCCCGGGACGGCTCCGGCTACGAGCAGTACTTC. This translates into CASSTPSKPRDGSGYEQYF.

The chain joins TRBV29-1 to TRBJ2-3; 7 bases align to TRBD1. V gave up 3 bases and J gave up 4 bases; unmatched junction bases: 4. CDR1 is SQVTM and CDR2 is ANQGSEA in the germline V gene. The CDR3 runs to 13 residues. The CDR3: CSVEAGGADTQYF. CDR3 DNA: TGCAGCGTTGAGGCAGGGGGTGCAGATACGCAGTATTTT.

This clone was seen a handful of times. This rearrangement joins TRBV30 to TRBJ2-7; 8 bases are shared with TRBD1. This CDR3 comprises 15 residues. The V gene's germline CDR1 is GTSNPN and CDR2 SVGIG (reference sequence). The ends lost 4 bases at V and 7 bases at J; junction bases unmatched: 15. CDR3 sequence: CAWNFQDRVSGEQYF. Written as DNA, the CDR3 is TGTGCCTGGAACTTTCAGGACAGGGTATCAGGAGAGCAGTACTTC.

CDR3 in amino acids: CASSGNREWPGNTIYF. In DNA, the CDR3 is TGTGCCAGCAGCGGAAACAGGGAATGGCCTGGAAACACCATATATTTT. The chain recombines TRBV9 with TRBJ1-3; the D gene is possibly TRBD1 (6 bases). This CDR3 is built from 16 residues. Per germline, CDR1 SGDLS and CDR2 YYNGEE. The V end lost 3 bases, the J end lost 2 bases, and 15 bases lay between the germline ends. The entire variable domain, with the rest obtained from reference TRBV9 and TRBJ1-3, is as follows: DSGVTQTPKHLITATGQRVTLRCSPRSGDLSVYWYQQSLDQGLQFLIQYYNGEERAKGNILERFSAQQFPDLHSELNLSSLELGDSALYFCASSGNREWPGNTIYFGEGSWLTVV.

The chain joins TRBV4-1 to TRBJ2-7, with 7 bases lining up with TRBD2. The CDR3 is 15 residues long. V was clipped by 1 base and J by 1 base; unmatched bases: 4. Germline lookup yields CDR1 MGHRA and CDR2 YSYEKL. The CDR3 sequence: CASSQALAESYEQYF. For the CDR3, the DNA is TGCGCCAGCAGCCAAGCGCTAGCGGAATCCTACGAGCAGTACTTC.

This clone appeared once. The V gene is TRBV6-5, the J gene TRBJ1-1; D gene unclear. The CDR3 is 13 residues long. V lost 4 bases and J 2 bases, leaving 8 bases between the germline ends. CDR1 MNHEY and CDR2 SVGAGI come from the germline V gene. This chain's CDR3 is CASSFGYNTEAFF. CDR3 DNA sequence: TGTGCCAGCAGTTTTGGATATAACACTGAAGCTTTCTTT.

The CDR3 reads CASSPLAPPNEQFF. The CDR3 nucleotides read TGTGCCAGCTCACCATTAGCACCCCCCAATGAGCAGTTCTTC. The chain recombines TRBV18 with TRBJ2-1; D gene ambiguous. Deletions cut 2 bases from V and 6 bases from J, with 11 bases between. CDR3 size: 14 residues. Germline CDR1 reads KGHSH; CDR2 reads LQKENI.

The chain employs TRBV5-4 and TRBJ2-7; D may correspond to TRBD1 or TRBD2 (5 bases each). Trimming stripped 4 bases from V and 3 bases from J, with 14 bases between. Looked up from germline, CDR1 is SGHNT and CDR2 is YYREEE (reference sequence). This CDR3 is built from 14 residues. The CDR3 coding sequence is TGTGCCAGCAGCCGGGACCAAACCCGCTACGAGCAGTACTTC. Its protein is CASSRDQTRYEQYF.

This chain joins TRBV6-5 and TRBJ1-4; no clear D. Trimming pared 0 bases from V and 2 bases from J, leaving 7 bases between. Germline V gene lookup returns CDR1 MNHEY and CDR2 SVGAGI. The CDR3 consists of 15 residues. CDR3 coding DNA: TGTGCCAGCAGTTACTCGGGTTTTACTAATGAAAAACTGTTTTTT. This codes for CASSYSGFTNEKLFF.

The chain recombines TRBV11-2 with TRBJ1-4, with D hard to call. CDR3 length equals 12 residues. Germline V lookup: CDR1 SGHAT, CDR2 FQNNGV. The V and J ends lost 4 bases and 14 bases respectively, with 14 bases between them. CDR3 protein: CASSSNGWGLFF. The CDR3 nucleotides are TGTGCCAGCAGCTCCAACGGCTGGGGTCTGTTTTTT.

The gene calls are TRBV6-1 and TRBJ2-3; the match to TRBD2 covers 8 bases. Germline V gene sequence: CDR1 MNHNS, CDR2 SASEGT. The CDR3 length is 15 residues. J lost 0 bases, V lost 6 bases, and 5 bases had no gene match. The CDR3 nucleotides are TGTGCCAGCAGCCTAGCGGGCGCTAGCACAGATACGCAGTATTTT. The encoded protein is CASSLAGASTDTQYF.

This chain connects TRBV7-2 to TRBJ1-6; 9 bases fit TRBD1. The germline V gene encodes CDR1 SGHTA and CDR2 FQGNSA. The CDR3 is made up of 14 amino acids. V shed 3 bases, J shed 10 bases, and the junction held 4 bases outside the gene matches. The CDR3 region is CASSFQDRGSPLHF. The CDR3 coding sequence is TGTGCCAGCAGCTTTCAGGACAGGGGCTCACCCCTCCACTTT.

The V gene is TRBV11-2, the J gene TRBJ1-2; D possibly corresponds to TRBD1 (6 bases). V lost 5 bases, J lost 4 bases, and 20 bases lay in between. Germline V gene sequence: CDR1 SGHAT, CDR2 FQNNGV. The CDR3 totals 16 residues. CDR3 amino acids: CASSQPRDTSIYGYTF. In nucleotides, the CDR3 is TGTGCCAGCAGCCAGCCCCGGGACACTTCGATCTATGGCTACACCTTC.

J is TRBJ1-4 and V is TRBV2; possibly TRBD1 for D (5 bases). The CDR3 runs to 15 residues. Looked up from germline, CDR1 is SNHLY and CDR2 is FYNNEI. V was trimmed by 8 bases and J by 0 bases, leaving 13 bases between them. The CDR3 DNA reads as TGTGCCAGCGGCCTCGGGGGAGCAACTAATGAAAAACTGTTTTTT. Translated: CASGLGGATNEKLFF. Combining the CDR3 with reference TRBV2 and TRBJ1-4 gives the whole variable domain EPEVTQTPSHQVTQMGQEVILRCVPISNHLYFYWYRQILGQKVEFLVSFYNNEISEKSEIFDDQFSVERPDGSNFTLKIRSTKLEDSAMYFCASGLGGATNEKLFFGSGTQLSVL.

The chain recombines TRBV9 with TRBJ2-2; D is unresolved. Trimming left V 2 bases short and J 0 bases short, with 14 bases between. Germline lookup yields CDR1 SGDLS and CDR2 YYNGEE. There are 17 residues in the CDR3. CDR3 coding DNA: TGTGCCAGCAGCGTGCCCTCTATGACTTCGAACACCGGGGAGCTGTTTTTT. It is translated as CASSVPSMTSNTGELFF.

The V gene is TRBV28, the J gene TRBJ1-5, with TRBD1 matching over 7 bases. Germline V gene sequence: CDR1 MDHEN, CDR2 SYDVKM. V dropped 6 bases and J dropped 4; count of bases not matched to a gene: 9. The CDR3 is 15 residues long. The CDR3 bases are TGTGCCAGCAGACAGGGGATAGGTAGAAATCAGCCCCAGCATTTT. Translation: CASRQGIGRNQPQHF. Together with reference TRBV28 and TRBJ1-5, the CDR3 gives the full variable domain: DVKVTQSSRYLVKRTGEKVFLECVQDMDHENMFWYRQDPGLGLRLIYFSYDVKMKEKGDIPEGYSVSREKKERFSLILESASTNQTSMYLCASRQGIGRNQPQHFGDGTRLSIL.

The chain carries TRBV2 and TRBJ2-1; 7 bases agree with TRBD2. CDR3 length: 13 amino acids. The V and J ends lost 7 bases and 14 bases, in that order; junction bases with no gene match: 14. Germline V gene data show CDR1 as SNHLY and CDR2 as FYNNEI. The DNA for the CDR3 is TGTGCCAGCACCGACCGGGGAGGGGAGAAGGAGTTCTTC. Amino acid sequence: CASTDRGGEKEFF.

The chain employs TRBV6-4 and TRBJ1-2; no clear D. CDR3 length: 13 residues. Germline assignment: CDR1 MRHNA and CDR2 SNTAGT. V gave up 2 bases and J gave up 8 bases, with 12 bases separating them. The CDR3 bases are TGTGCCAGCAGTGACAACCCCAACGGGGGCTACACCTTC. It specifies CASSDNPNGGYTF.